This T cell receptor (beta chain) appears in the sequencing data of a study of blood T cell repertoires in COVID-19. Study-wide context: Collection of acute and convalescent COVID-19 samples took place in the United States, Italy and Spain. PBMCs, B-cell-depleted T cells, or T cells provided the cDNA or gDNA that made up the material.

CDR1 and CDR2 from the germline V gene are LNHDA and SQIVND (reference sequence). The V and J ends lost 6 bases and 1 base respectively, with 13 bases between them. The CDR3 spans 15 residues. In the authors' methods: How many nucleated cells were present was estimated from reference gene primer amplification. Measured with immunoSEQ multiplex PCR; TCRdb has only the in-frame clones, and not every one. The V and J calls and clone size come from that table; D and trimming were worked out from the DNA. Of around 150,000 clones detected, roughly 73% appear once; the ten largest clones hold 2.5% to 3.5%. This clone has just a few counts.

Sequenced input: peripheral blood. The chain recombines TRBV19 with TRBJ1-3, with D maybe TRBD1 (5 bases). The clonotype comes from a man in his 70s with acute or convalescent COVID-19. Here the CDR3 reads CASSHIQGSGNTIYF. In DNA form, the CDR3 reads TGTGCCAGTAGCCATATCCAGGGTTCTGGAAACACCATATATTTT. Filled out from reference TRBV19 and TRBJ1-3, the complete variable domain reads DGGITQSPKYLFRKEGQNVTLSCEQNLNHDAMYWYRQDPGQGLRLIYYSQIVNDFQKGDIAEGYSVSREKKESFPLTVTSAQKNPTAFYLCASSHIQGSGNTIYFGEGSWLTVV.